The 8 T cell receptor beta chains presented below share a single source sample, sequenced in a study of glioma-infiltrating T cells after dendritic cell vaccination. Profiling relied on immunoSEQ multiplex PCR, and the TCRdb table lists in-frame clones only, not all of them. The table records some 100,000 clones, under 90% of them present only once. The starting material was blood, obtained before dendritic cell vaccination. The origin of the receptors is a human donor with glioblastoma.

This clone has just a few counts. The V call is TRBV5-1, the J call TRBJ2-7, with D possibly matching TRBD2 (5 bases). Trimming pared 1 base from V and 6 bases from J, leaving 20 bases between. The CDR3 contains 16 residues. From germline, CDR1 is SGHRS and CDR2 YFSETQ. CDR3 bases: TGCGCCAGCAGCTTGCACCCCGGGGATTCCAGCAGCGAGCAGTACTTC. This translates into CASSLHPGDSSSEQYF. The whole variable domain, filled in from reference TRBV5-1 and TRBJ2-7, reads KAGVTQTPRYLIKTRGQQVTLSCSPISGHRSVSWYQQTPGQGLQFLFEYFSETQRNKGNFPGRFSGRQFSNSRSEMNVSTLELGDSALYLCASSLHPGDSSSEQYFGPGTRLTVT.

This clone was detected once. The gene calls are TRBV4-1 and TRBJ2-7, with D possibly matching TRBD2 (6 bases). Germline assignment: CDR1 MGHRA and CDR2 YSYEKL. This CDR3 is built from 14 residues. V lost 4 bases, J lost 5 bases, and 15 bases lay in between. DNA for the CDR3: TGCGCCAGCAGCCGGGGCGGGGCCATCAACGAGCAGTACTTC. Its protein product is CASSRGGAINEQYF.

The J gene is TRBJ1-2, the V gene TRBV6-6; 10 nucleotides match TRBD1. V was pared by 11 bases and J by 4 bases, with 7 bases of the junction left unmatched. CDR1 MNHNY and CDR2 SVGAGI come from the germline V gene (reference sequence). The CDR3 length is 13 residues. The CDR3 bases are TGTGCCGGCGGGACAGGGGTTCTCTATGGCTACACCTTC. Its translation: CAGGTGVLYGYTF.

The chain recombines TRBV5-5 with TRBJ1-1, with D tentatively TRBD1 (5 bases). This CDR3 is built from 13 residues. V shed 4 bases and J shed 7 bases, with 14 bases lying between them. Germline CDR1 reads SGHKS; CDR2 reads YYEKEE (reference sequence). CDR3 in amino acids: CASSPKSGGEAFF. For the CDR3, the DNA is TGTGCCAGCAGCCCGAAGAGCGGGGGTGAAGCTTTCTTT. The entire variable domain, with the rest obtained from reference TRBV5-5 and TRBJ1-1, is as follows: DAGVTQSPTHLIKTRGQQVTLRCSPISGHKSVSWYQQVLGQGPQFIFQYYEKEERGRGNFPDRFSARQFPNYSSELNVNALLLGDSALYLCASSPKSGGEAFFGQGTRLTVV.

The CDR3 bases are TGTGCCAGCAGTTACTCGTCTAGCGGGCACTACGAGCAGTACTTC. The encoded protein is CASSYSSSGHYEQYF. The chain uses TRBV6-5 and TRBJ2-7; 8 nucleotides line up with TRBD2. J lost 3 bases, V lost 0 bases, and 4 bases had no gene match. The CDR3 length is 15 residues. CDR1 and CDR2 from the germline V gene are MNHEY and SVGAGI.

The chain is built from TRBV29-1 and TRBJ2-3, with 8 nucleotides matching TRBD1. Germline-derived CDR1 and CDR2 are SQVTM and ANQGSEA. V shed 5 bases, J shed 4 bases, and the junction held 8 bases outside the gene matches. CDR3 length: 14 residues. Here the CDR3 reads CSVYRQGLADTQYF. Here the CDR3 DNA reads TGCAGCGTTTACCGACAGGGGTTGGCAGATACGCAGTATTTT.

V gene TRBV10-3 combines with J gene TRBJ1-2; TRBD1 might be the D (6 bases). V was cut by 3 bases and J by 4 bases, with 24 bases left in between. This CDR3 is built from 18 residues. Germline loops: CDR1 ENHRY, CDR2 SYGVKD. The CDR3: CAISESSGAEIPPYGYTF. CDR3 coding DNA: TGTGCCATCAGTGAATCATCAGGGGCCGAAATTCCTCCCTATGGCTACACCTTC.

As for this clone: At the DNA level, this CDR3 is encoded by other sequences in the same sample as well. The chain employs TRBV29-1 and TRBJ2-2; TRBD2 is a possible D gene (6 bases). Deletions cut 5 bases from V and 0 bases from J, with 16 bases between. The germline gives CDR1 SQVTM, CDR2 ANQGSEA. The CDR3 extends over 16 amino acids. For the CDR3, the DNA is TGCAGCGTTCGCGGGGCCGGGAGCGCGAACACCGGGGAGCTGTTTTTT. This codes for CSVRGAGSANTGELFF.